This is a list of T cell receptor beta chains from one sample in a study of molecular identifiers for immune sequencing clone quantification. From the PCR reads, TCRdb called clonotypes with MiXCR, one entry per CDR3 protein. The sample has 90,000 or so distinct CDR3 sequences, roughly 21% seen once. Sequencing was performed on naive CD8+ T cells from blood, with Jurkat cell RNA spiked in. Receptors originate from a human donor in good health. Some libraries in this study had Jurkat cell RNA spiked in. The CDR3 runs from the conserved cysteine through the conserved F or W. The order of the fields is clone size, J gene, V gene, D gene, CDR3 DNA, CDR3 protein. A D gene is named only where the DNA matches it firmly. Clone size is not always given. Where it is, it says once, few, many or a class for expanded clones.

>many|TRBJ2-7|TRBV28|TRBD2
TGTGCCAGCAGTTTTCCCCCCCTGGGACTAGCACACGAGCAGTACTTC
CASSFPPLGLAHEQYF
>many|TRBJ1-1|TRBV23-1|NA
TGCGCCAGCAGTCAATCCGGCAGGGAGGGCACTGAAGCTTTCTTT
CASSQSGREGTEAFF
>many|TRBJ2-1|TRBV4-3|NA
TGCGCCAGCAGCCAGTTAGAGATTAGGGATGAGCAGTTCTTC
CASSQLEIRDEQFF
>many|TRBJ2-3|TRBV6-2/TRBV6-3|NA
TGTGCCAGCAGTTACTCAATCCCGGACTTGCGGTATTTT
CASSYSIPDLRYF
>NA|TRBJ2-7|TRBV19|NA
TGTGTCAGTAGTTCATCATACGAGCAGTACTTC
CVSSSSYEQYF
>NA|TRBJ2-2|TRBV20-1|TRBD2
TGCAGTGCTAGAACCATTAGCGGGAGGGCCCCCAGGGAGCTGTTTTTT
CSARTISGRAPRELFF
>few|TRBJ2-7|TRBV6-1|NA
TGTGCCAGCAGAGGGGCAGGGATCTACGAGCAGTACTTC
CASRGAGIYEQYF
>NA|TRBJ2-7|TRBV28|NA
TGTGCCAGCGGTTTAGGGATCAGTAGGTCCTACGAGCAGTACTTC
CASGLGISRSYEQYF
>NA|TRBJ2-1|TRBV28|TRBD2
TGTGCCAGCAGTTTCGGACTAGCGGGCTCCTGCAATGAGCAGTTCTTC
CASSFGLAGSCNEQFF
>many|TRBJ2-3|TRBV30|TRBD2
TGTGCCTGGAGTGTACCAGCGGGGGAAGGCACAGATACGCAGTATTTT
CAWSVPAGEGTDTQYF
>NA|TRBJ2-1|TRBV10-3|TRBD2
TGTGCCATCAGTGCGGGACTAGACTCCTACAATGAGCAGTTCTTC
CAISAGLDSYNEQFF
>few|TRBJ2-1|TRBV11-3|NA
TGTGCCAGCAGCCCGACTAATGCCGCTTCCTACAATGAGCAGTTCTTC
CASSPTNAASYNEQFF
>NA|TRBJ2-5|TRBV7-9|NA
TGTGCCAGCAGGGACTATCGAGAGACCCAGTACTTC
CASRDYRETQYF
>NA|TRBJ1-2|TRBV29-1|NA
TGCAGCGTTGATCCAGTCGGAAGCTATGGCTACACCTTC
CSVDPVGSYGYTF
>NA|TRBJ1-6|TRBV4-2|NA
TGTGCCAGCAGCCAAGAGGGAGGGAATGTGTCACCCCTCCACTTT
CASSQEGGNVSPLHF
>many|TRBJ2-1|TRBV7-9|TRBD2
TGTGCCAGCAGCGGACGGACTAGCGTAGAGCAGTTCTTC
CASSGRTSVEQFF
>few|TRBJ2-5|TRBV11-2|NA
TGTGCCAGCAGCTTAGGTTCGGGCTCCCGGGGAGAGACCCAGTACTTC
CASSLGSGSRGETQYF
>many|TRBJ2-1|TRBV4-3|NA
TGCGCCAGCAGGAACGTCGGGGAGCAGTTCTTC
CASRNVGEQFF
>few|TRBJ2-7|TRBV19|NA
TGTGCCAGTAGTATAGATCACCGACATGGGTCCTACGAGCAGTACTTC
CASSIDHRHGSYEQYF
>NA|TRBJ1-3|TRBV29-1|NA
TGCAGCGTTGAAAACGACGGTGCTCATGGAAACACCATATATTTT
CSVENDGAHGNTIYF
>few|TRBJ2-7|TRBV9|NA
TGTGCCAGCAGCGTAGGAGGGGAATCCTACGAGCAGTACTTC
CASSVGGESYEQYF
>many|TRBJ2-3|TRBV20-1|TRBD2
TGCAGTGCTAGAGATCCGGGACTAGCGGGTGATACGCAGTATTTT
CSARDPGLAGDTQYF